The clone carrying this TCR beta chain has at least ten counts. Its specificity is not known. The data stem from a study of neurological immune-mediated disorders. Overall study findings and caveats: The study phylogenetically grouped the repertoires of 18 of 34 multiple sclerosis patients into one related-CDR3 cluster, a possible signature. Healthy controls had more TCR clonal expansion than multiple sclerosis, which showed the least, whereas HTLV-1-associated myelopathy showed the most.

Synthesis of cDNA was carried out by template-switch 5'RACE. The reaction used 10-nucleotide random UMIs. TCRdb processed the 5' RACE reads anew with MiXCR; each CDR3 protein has one entry. The sample has about 87,000 distinct CDR3 sequences, approximately 4% seen once. From 2 million PBMCs stored at -80 C, the unsorted libraries were generated. The sample taken for sequencing was PBMCs. The receptor was isolated from a woman aged 50 to 60 with multiple sclerosis.

The CDR3 DNA sequence: TGTGCCAGCATTCGGGGGGGAGTCGGGGAGCTGTTTTTT. As protein: CASIRGGVGELFF. The chain joins TRBV12-3 or TRBV12-4 to TRBJ2-2; 8 bases agree with TRBD2. V lost 7 bases to trimming and J lost 7 bases; unmatched junction nucleotides: 5. The CDR3 sequence is 13 residues long.